The 18 T cell receptor beta chains presented below share a single source sample, sequenced in a study of blood T cell repertoires in COVID-19. This table comes from immunoSEQ multiplex PCR, and its TCRdb copy is limited to in-frame clones, with some not included. Of roughly 75,000 clones in the sample, about 80% were seen once. The sequenced material came from peripheral blood. All receptors come from a man aged 70 or older with acute or convalescent COVID-19.

This clone has a handful of counts. V gene TRBV3-1 (or the pseudogene TRBV3-2) combines with J gene TRBJ2-1, with TRBD2 matching 9 bases. The CDR3 totals 14 residues. Germline-derived CDR1 and CDR2 are LGHDT and YNNKEL (reference sequence). Trimming cost V 10 bases and J 8 bases; bases outside gene matches: 12. The CDR3 nucleotides are TGTGCCACCAAAAGGGTAGCGGGAGTCGATGAGCAGTTCTTC. Its translation: CATKRVAGVDEQFF.

This clone was counted a few times. The gene calls are TRBV9 and TRBJ1-1; no definite D call. This CDR3 spans 13 amino acids. Trimming cost V 2 bases and J 4 bases, with 9 bases left between them. Germline V gene lookup returns CDR1 SGDLS and CDR2 YYNGEE. CDR3 residues: CASSVDRVTEAFF. DNA for the CDR3: TGTGCCAGCAGCGTTGACCGGGTCACTGAAGCTTTCTTT.

This chain connects TRBV3-1 (or the pseudogene TRBV3-2) to TRBJ2-2; D may be TRBD2 (6 bases). Germline V gene lookup returns CDR1 LGHDT and CDR2 YNNKEL (reference sequence). This CDR3 is built from 15 residues. Trimming shortened V by 7 bases and J by 0 bases, and 12 bases separated the two germline ends. The CDR3 spells CASTLSGANTGELFF. For the CDR3, the DNA is TGTGCCAGCACCCTTAGCGGAGCGAACACCGGGGAGCTGTTTTTT.

This clone was picked up one time. The CDR3 coding sequence is TGTGCCAGCAGCCAAGAGGGGTATGGGACTAGCGGGAGTGGGGACACCGGGGAGCTGTTTTTT. Its protein is CASSQEGYGTSGSGDTGELFF. The V gene is TRBV4-2, the J gene TRBJ2-2; 14 nucleotides line up with TRBD2. V dropped 0 bases and J dropped 3; count of bases not matched to a gene: 12. This CDR3 contains 21 residues. Germline V gene lookup returns CDR1 LGHNA and CDR2 YNFKEQ.

The chain employs TRBV6-2 or TRBV6-3 and TRBJ2-7; 8 nucleotides agree with TRBD1. Germline CDR1 MNHEY, CDR2 SVGEGT. V lost 2 bases to trimming and J lost 0 bases; unmatched junction nucleotides: 6. There are 16 residues in the CDR3. The CDR3 sequence: CASSYAYRGASYEQYF. As DNA, the CDR3 is TGTGCCAGCAGTTACGCCTACAGGGGGGCCTCCTACGAGCAGTACTTC.

This sequence joins TRBV12-3 or TRBV12-4 and TRBJ1-1; D gene unclear. The CDR3 loop spans 11 amino acids. The germline V and J ends were trimmed by 5 bases and 3 bases, with 4 bases remaining between them. Here the CDR3 reads CASSPDTEAFF. CDR3 nucleotide sequence: TGTGCCAGCAGTCCGGACACTGAAGCTTTCTTT.

The chain carries TRBV28 and TRBJ1-6; TRBD1 is a possible D gene (6 bases). V lost 7 bases to trimming and J lost 10 bases, with 11 bases between them. CDR1 and CDR2 from the germline V gene are MDHEN and SYDVKM. CDR3 length: 12 amino acids. Written as DNA, the CDR3 is TGTGCCAGCACCAGCGGGGGCTCACCCCTCCACTTT. This encodes CASTSGGSPLHF.

The chain links TRBV7-6 to TRBJ1-1; D gene uncertain. CDR1 and CDR2 (germline): SGHVS, FNYEAQ. With 0 bases removed from V and 3 bases from J, the gap between germline ends came to 11 bases. The CDR3 length is 15 residues. CDR3 nucleotide sequence: TGTGCCAGCAGCTTAGCGCGGGGAAGGGACACTGAAGCTTTCTTT. Its translation: CASSLARGRDTEAFF.

J is TRBJ2-7 and V is TRBV12-3 or TRBV12-4; unclear D gene. Trimming removed 6 bases from V and 5 bases from J, with 14 bases in between. The CDR3 totals 13 residues. CDR3 bases: TGTGCCAGCAGAACTATAGCTCGGGACGAGCAGTACTTC. It is translated as CASRTIARDEQYF.

The gene calls are TRBV7-2 and TRBJ1-1; D call uncertain. In germline, CDR1 is SGHTA, CDR2 FQGNSA. The CDR3 sequence is 14 residues long. The V and J ends lost 1 base and 1 base respectively, with 7 bases between them. As DNA, the CDR3 is TGTGCCAGCAGCTTAGTTGCAGGGAACACTGAAGCTTTCTTT. It translates to CASSLVAGNTEAFF.

The chain carries TRBV9 and TRBJ1-1; TRBD1 matches at 10 bases. Germline-derived CDR1 and CDR2 are SGDLS and YYNGEE. The CDR3 sequence is 13 residues long. The V segment lost 2 bases and the J segment 5 bases; nucleotides outside the gene matches: 0. The DNA of the CDR3 is TGTGCCAGCAGCGTGGACAGGGGGACTGAAGCTTTCTTT. Translated: CASSVDRGTEAFF.

The chain recombines TRBV7-6 with TRBJ1-5, with a weak D call TRBD1 (5 bases). The CDR3 sequence is 14 residues long. V lost 4 bases to trimming and J lost 0 bases, with 7 bases between them. Germline CDR1 reads SGHVS; CDR2 reads FNYEAQ. CDR3: CASSWGDSNQPQHF. CDR3 bases: TGTGCCAGCAGCTGGGGGGATAGCAATCAGCCCCAGCATTTT.

A few counts support this clone. The rearrangement links TRBV4-1 to TRBJ2-1; D is ambiguous. Per the germline V gene, CDR1 is MGHRA and CDR2 is YSYEKL. This CDR3 contains 15 residues. V lost 0 bases and J lost 4, with 10 bases in between. The CDR3 spells CASSQDEAFYNEQFF. The CDR3, as DNA: TGCGCCAGCAGCCAAGATGAGGCATTTTACAATGAGCAGTTCTTC.

The rearrangement joins TRBV7-3 to TRBJ1-2; unclear D gene. Trimming left V 2 bases short and J 8 bases short, with 12 bases between. The CDR3 contains 13 residues. Germline CDR1 reads SGHTA; CDR2 reads FQGTGA. The CDR3 nucleotides read TGTGCCAGCAGCTTATCGGGGAAAGTCGGCTACACCTTC. Amino acids: CASSLSGKVGYTF. Combining the CDR3 with reference TRBV7-3 and TRBJ1-2 gives the whole variable domain GAGVSQTPSNKVTEKGKYVELRCDPISGHTALYWYRQSLGQGPEFLIYFQGTGAADDSGLPNDRFFAVRPEGSVSTLKIQRTERGDSAVYLCASSLSGKVGYTFGSGTRLTVV.

The chain links TRBV25-1 to TRBJ2-4; 9 positions match TRBD2. J lost 9 bases, V lost 7 bases, and 13 bases had no gene match. Germline CDR1 is MGHDK and CDR2 is SYGVNS. This CDR3 has 15 residues. The CDR3 sequence: CASKASSGTVGIQYF. The CDR3 DNA reads as TGTGCCAGCAAGGCGTCTAGCGGGACTGTAGGCATTCAGTACTTC.

The chain combines TRBV19 with TRBJ2-1; TRBD2 matches 11 bases. Germline loops: CDR1 LNHDA, CDR2 SQIVND (reference sequence). CDR3 size: 17 residues. Germline trimming cut 7 bases from V and 0 bases from J; bases unmatched to any gene: 8. The DNA of the CDR3 is TGTGCCAGTATGGGGACTAGCGGTTATAGCTCCTACAATGAGCAGTTCTTC. The encoded protein is CASMGTSGYSSYNEQFF. Based on the CDR3 plus reference TRBV19 and TRBJ2-1, the full variable domain is DGGITQSPKYLFRKEGQNVTLSCEQNLNHDAMYWYRQDPGQGLRLIYYSQIVNDFQKGDIAEGYSVSREKKESFPLTVTSAQKNPTAFYLCASMGTSGYSSYNEQFFGPGTRLTVL.

The V call is TRBV3-1 (or the pseudogene TRBV3-2), the J call TRBJ1-6, with D tentatively TRBD1 (6 bases). V lost 0 bases and J 0 bases, leaving 6 bases between the germline ends. Germline CDR1 reads LGHDT; CDR2 reads YNNKEL (reference sequence). This CDR3 is 16 amino acids long. The CDR3 nucleotides are TGTGCCAGCAGCCAAGACAGGGGCTCCTATAATTCACCCCTCCACTTT. It codes for CASSQDRGSYNSPLHF.

V gene TRBV4-1 combines with J gene TRBJ1-2, with D perhaps TRBD1 (5 bases). This CDR3 is 14 amino acids long. Germline V lookup: CDR1 MGHRA, CDR2 YSYEKL. V gave up 1 base and J gave up 2 bases, with 8 bases separating them. This chain's CDR3 is CASSQVEGNYGYTF. As DNA, the CDR3 is TGCGCCAGCAGCCAAGTGGAGGGGAACTATGGCTACACCTTC.